The 16 T cell receptor beta chains below were found in one sample sequenced in a study of Graves' ophthalmopathy and Graves' hyperthyroidism. The TCR beta CDR3 regions underwent amplification from RNA transcripts. RT-PCR in the first round used HTBI primers; a second-round multiplex PCR followed. Each CDR3 protein is one row after TCRdb ran MiXCR on the multiplex PCR reads. The table records some 350,000 distinct CDR3 sequences, 17% of them present only once. The sequenced sample was peripheral blood. The source is an adult woman with stable Graves' hyperthyroidism.

This clonotype was detected ten times or more. V gene TRBV12-3 or TRBV12-4 combines with J gene TRBJ2-2; 11 bases are shared with TRBD2. The CDR3 runs 17 residues. Germline trimming cut 6 bases from V and 0 bases from J; bases unmatched to any gene: 6. The CDR3 nucleotides read TGTGCCAGCAGCAGGACTAGCGGGTCCTCGAACACCGGGGAGCTGTTTTTT. It yields the protein CASSRTSGSSNTGELFF.

This chain joins TRBV18 and TRBJ1-1, with 7 bases identical to TRBD1. The CDR3 is 15 residues long. The germline gives CDR1 KGHSH, CDR2 LQKENI. V was clipped by 2 bases and J by 3 bases; unmatched bases: 6. The CDR3 region has the DNA TGTGCCAGCTCACCAACAGGGGACCCGGACACTGAAGCTTTCTTT. Its translation: CASSPTGDPDTEAFF.

This clonotype was detected ten times or more. This chain uses TRBV4-1 with TRBJ2-5, with 8 bases lining up with TRBD1. J was trimmed by 5 bases and V by 8 bases; bases with no gene match: 10. Germline lookup yields CDR1 MGHRA and CDR2 YSYEKL. This CDR3 has 14 residues. The DNA of the CDR3 is TGCGCCAGCCGAGATACAGGGGGACGGGAGACCCAGTACTTC. It translates to CASRDTGGRETQYF.

The sample holds many counts of this clonotype. The V call is TRBV5-1, the J call TRBJ2-7; TRBD1 matches 9 bases. V shed 4 bases, J shed 5 bases, and the junction held 10 bases outside the gene matches. Germline CDR1 reads SGHRS; CDR2 reads YFSETQ. The CDR3 consists of 15 residues. CDR3 region: CASSQDRGDADEQYF. Written as DNA, the CDR3 is TGCGCCAGCAGCCAGGACAGGGGCGACGCGGACGAGCAGTACTTC.

Many counts were recorded for this clonotype. This chain links TRBV24-1 with TRBJ2-2; a weak D match, TRBD2 (5 bases). Germline V gives CDR1 KGHDR, CDR2 SFDVKD. Trimming removed 0 bases from V and 9 bases from J, with 10 bases in between. The CDR3 has 14 residues. The CDR3 nucleotides are TGTGCCACCAGTGATTTGCGAGGGCCCAGGGAGCTGTTTTTT. Translated, it gives CATSDLRGPRELFF.

V usage is TRBV4-1 and J usage is TRBJ2-7, with D tentatively TRBD2 (5 bases). The CDR3 contains 16 residues. Trimming pared 0 bases from V and 3 bases from J, leaving 15 bases between. Germline V gene data show CDR1 as MGHRA and CDR2 as YSYEKL. The CDR3 DNA reads as TGCGCCAGCAGCCAAGATTTGGGAGACCCGATCTACGAGCAGTACTTC. This encodes CASSQDLGDPIYEQYF.

The V and J genes are TRBV12-3 or TRBV12-4 and TRBJ1-2; 7 bases match TRBD1. V shed 1 base, J shed 4 bases, and the junction held 9 bases outside the gene matches. This CDR3 has 16 amino acids. In DNA form, the CDR3 reads TGTGCCAGCAGTTTAGGGGACAGCCCTACATCCTATGGCTACACCTTC. This codes for CASSLGDSPTSYGYTF.

J is TRBJ2-7 and V is TRBV7-9; tentative D call: TRBD2 (5 bases). Trimming cost V 5 bases and J 2 bases, with 16 bases left between them. Germline V gene lookup returns CDR1 SEHNR and CDR2 FQNEAQ (reference sequence). There are 15 residues in the CDR3. CDR3 nucleotides: TGTGCCAGCAGCCCCACAACGGCCGGGGCCTACGAGCAGTACTTC. Its translation: CASSPTTAGAYEQYF.

This clonotype was recorded a few times. The chain carries TRBV7-8 and TRBJ2-7; D is uncertain. The germline V and J ends were trimmed by 5 bases and 1 base, with 12 bases remaining between them. Looked up from germline, CDR1 is SGHVS and CDR2 is FQNEAQ. CDR3 length: 14 residues. In DNA form, the CDR3 reads TGTGCCAGCAGCCCGAGTAGGATATCCTACGAGCAGTACTTC. It translates to CASSPSRISYEQYF.

This clonotype was recorded many times. The rearrangement uses TRBV12-3 or TRBV12-4 and TRBJ1-1; possibly TRBD1 for D (5 bases). The V gene lost 6 bases and the J gene lost 6 bases, with 17 bases spanning the gap. This CDR3 is built from 14 residues. CDR3 in DNA: TGTGCCAGCAGGGGGACTCGGGGGATCTCTGAAGCTTTCTTT. Its translation: CASRGTRGISEAFF.

This clonotype occurred a few times. The chain recombines TRBV6-2 or TRBV6-3 with TRBJ2-5, with D unclear. The CDR3 is 13 residues long. V was clipped by 6 bases and J by 0 bases, with 8 bases between them. CDR1 is MNHEY and CDR2 is SVGEGT in the germline V gene. This CDR3 reads CASSPLYQETQYF. Written as DNA, the CDR3 is TGTGCCAGCAGCCCACTGTACCAAGAGACCCAGTACTTC.

This clonotype appeared many times. The chain has TRBV28 and TRBJ1-5, with a possible D match to TRBD1 (5 bases). V was clipped by 3 bases and J by 0 bases, with 9 bases between them. Germline V gene sequence: CDR1 MDHEN, CDR2 SYDVKM. The CDR3 is 15 amino acids. The CDR3 DNA follows: TGTGCCAGCAGTTTGACAGCAACTAGCAATCAGCCCCAGCATTTT. Translating gives CASSLTATSNQPQHF.

In its sample, this clonotype was seen many times. The V gene is TRBV25-1, the J gene TRBJ2-2; 11 bases agree with TRBD1. The CDR3 is 17 residues long. The germline gives CDR1 MGHDK, CDR2 SYGVNS. The J segment lost 8 bases and the V segment lost 0 bases, leaving 8 bases of the junction unmatched. The CDR3 reads CASSEYPDRGHGGELFF. The CDR3 DNA follows: TGTGCCAGCAGTGAATACCCGGACAGGGGGCACGGGGGGGAGCTGTTTTTT.

This clonotype was observed a handful of times. The chain joins TRBV9 to TRBJ2-2, with 9 bases identical to TRBD2. The CDR3 runs to 19 residues. V lost 0 bases, J lost 7 bases, and 16 bases stayed unmatched. CDR1 and CDR2 from the germline V gene are SGDLS and YYNGEE. The CDR3 region has the DNA TGTGCCAGCAGCGTAGTGGGGTGTGGGCTAGCGGGGACTCACGGGGAGCTGTTTTTT. Residues: CASSVVGCGLAGTHGELFF.

The V and J genes are TRBV18 and TRBJ2-6; D remains unclear. Germline V gene lookup returns CDR1 KGHSH and CDR2 LQKENI. Trimming took off 0 bases at V and 2 bases at J, with 5 bases between the two ends. This CDR3 is built from 15 residues. The CDR3 region has the DNA TGTGCCAGCTCACCACCGACCCCTGGGGCCAACGTCCTGACTTTC. Protein product: CASSPPTPGANVLTF.

This clonotype came up a few times. V usage is TRBV19 and J usage is TRBJ1-5; 7 positions match TRBD1. J gave up 7 bases and V 5 bases, and 8 bases lay outside the gene matches. CDR1 is LNHDA and CDR2 is SQIVND in the germline V gene (reference sequence). The CDR3 covers 14 residues. CDR3 DNA: TGTGCCAGTAGTTCCACAGGGGAGCGGCAGCCCCAGCATTTT. Amino acid sequence: CASSSTGERQPQHF.